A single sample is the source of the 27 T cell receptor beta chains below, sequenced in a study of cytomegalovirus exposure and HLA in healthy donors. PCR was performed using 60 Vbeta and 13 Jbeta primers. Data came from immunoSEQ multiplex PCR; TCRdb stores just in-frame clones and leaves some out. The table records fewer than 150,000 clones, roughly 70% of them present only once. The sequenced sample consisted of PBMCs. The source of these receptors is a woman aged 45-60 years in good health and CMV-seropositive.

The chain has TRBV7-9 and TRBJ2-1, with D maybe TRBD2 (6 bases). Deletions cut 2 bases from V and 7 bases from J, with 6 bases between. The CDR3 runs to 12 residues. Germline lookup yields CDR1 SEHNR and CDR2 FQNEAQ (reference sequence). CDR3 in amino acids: CASSLLANEQFF. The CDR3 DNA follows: TGTGCCAGCAGCTTACTAGCGAATGAGCAGTTCTTC.

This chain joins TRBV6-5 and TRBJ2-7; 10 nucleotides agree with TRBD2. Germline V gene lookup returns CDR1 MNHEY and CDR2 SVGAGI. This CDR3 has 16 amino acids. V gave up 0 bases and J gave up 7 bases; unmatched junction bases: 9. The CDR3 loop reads CASSYSSASGSEEQYF. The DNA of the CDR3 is TGTGCCAGCAGTTACTCGTCGGCTAGCGGGAGTGAAGAGCAGTACTTC.

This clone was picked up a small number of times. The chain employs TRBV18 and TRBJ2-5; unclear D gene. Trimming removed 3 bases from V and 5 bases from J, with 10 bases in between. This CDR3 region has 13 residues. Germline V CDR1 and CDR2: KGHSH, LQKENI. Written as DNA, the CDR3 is TGTGCCAGCTCACCGTTTCACGGGGAGACCCAGTACTTC. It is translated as CASSPFHGETQYF.

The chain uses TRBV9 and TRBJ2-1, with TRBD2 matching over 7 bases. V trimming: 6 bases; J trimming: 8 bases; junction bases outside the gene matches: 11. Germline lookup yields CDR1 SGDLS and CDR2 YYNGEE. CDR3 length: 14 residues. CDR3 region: CASTKWEGLDEQFF. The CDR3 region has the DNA TGTGCCAGCACCAAATGGGAGGGCCTTGATGAGCAGTTCTTC.

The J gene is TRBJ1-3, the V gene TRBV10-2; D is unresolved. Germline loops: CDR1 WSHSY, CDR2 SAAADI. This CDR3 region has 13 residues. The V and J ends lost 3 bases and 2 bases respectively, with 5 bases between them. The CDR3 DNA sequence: TGCGCCAGCAGTGACTATACTGGAAACACCATATATTTT. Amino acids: CASSDYTGNTIYF.

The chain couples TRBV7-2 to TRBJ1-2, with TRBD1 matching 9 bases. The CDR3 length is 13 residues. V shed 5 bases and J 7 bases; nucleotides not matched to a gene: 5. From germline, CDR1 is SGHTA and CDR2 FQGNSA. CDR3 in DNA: TGTGCCAGCAGCATGGGACAGGGCTTTGGCTACACCTTC. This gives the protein CASSMGQGFGYTF. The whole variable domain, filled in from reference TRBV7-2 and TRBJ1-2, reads GAGVSQSPSNKVTEKGKDVELRCDPISGHTALYWYRQSLGQGLEFLIYFQGNSAPDKSGLPSDRFSAERTGGSVSTLTIQRTQQEDSAVYLCASSMGQGFGYTFGSGTRLTVV.

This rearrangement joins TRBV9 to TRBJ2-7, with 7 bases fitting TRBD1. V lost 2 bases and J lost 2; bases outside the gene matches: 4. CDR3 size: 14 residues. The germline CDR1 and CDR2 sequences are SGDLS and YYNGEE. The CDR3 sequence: CASSVGTEAYEQYF. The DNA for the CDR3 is TGTGCCAGCAGCGTCGGGACAGAGGCCTACGAGCAGTACTTC.

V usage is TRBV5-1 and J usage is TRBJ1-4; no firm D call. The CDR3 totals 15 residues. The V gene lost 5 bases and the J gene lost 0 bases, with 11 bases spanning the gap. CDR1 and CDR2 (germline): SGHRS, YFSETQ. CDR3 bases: TGCGCCAGCAGGTCCCCGGGGACAACTAATGAAAAACTGTTTTTT. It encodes CASRSPGTTNEKLFF.

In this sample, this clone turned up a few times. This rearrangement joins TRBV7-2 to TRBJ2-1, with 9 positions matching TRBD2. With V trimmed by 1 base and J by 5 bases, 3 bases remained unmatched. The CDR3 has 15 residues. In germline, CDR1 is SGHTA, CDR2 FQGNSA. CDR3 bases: TGTGCCAGCAGCTTAGGGACTAGCGTAAACAATGAGCAGTTCTTC. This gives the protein CASSLGTSVNNEQFF. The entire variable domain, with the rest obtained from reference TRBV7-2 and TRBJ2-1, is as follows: GAGVSQSPSNKVTEKGKDVELRCDPISGHTALYWYRQSLGQGLEFLIYFQGNSAPDKSGLPSDRFSAERTGGSVSTLTIQRTQQEDSAVYLCASSLGTSVNNEQFFGPGTRLTVL.

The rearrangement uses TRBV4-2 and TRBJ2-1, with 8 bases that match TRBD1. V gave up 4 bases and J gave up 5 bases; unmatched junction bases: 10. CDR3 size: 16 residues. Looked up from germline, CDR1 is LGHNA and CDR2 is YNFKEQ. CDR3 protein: CASSLLGAGGNNEQFF. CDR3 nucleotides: TGTGCCAGCAGCCTTTTAGGTGCAGGGGGCAACAATGAGCAGTTCTTC.

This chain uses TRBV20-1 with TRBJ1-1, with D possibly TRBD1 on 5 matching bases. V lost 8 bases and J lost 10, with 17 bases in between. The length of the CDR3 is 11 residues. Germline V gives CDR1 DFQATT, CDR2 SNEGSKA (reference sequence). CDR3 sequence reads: CSLFFGGGAFF. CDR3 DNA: TGCAGTCTTTTTTTTGGGGGAGGAGCTTTCTTT.

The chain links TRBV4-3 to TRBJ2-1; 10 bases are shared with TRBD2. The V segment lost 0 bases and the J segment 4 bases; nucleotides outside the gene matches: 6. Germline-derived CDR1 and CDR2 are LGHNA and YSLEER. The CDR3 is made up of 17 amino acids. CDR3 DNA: TGCGCCAGCAGCCAAGAGTTTTGGACTAGCGGTTACAATGAGCAGTTCTTC. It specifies CASSQEFWTSGYNEQFF.

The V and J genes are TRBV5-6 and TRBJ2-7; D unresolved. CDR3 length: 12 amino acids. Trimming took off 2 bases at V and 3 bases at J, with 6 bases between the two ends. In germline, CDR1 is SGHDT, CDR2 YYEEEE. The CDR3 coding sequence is TGTGCCAGCAGCTTTTTCAGCTACGAGCAGTACTTC. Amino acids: CASSFFSYEQYF.

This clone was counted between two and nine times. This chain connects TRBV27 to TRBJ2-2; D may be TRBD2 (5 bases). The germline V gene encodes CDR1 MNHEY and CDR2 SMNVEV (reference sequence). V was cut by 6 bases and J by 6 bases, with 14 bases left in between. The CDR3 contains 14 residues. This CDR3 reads CASRVGNSAGELFF. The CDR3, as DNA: TGTGCCAGCAGGGTAGGGAATAGCGCCGGGGAGCTGTTTTTT.

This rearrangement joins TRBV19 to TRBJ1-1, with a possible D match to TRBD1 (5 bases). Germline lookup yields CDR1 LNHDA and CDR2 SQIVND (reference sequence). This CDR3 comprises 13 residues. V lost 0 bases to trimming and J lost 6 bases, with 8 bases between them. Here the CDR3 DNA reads TGTGCCAGTAGTATAGACAGGGAGGCTGAAGCTTTCTTT. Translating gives CASSIDREAEAFF.

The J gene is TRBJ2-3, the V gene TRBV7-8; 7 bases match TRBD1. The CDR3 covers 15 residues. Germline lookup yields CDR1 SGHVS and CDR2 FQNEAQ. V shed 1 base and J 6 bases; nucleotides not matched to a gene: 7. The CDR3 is CASSLGLRGRDTQYF. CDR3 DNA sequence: TGTGCCAGCAGCTTAGGATTGAGGGGGCGCGATACGCAGTATTTT.

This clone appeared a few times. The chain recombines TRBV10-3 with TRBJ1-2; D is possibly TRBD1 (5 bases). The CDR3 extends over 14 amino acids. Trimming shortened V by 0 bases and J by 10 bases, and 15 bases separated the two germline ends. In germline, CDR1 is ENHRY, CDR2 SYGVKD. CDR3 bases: TGTGCCATCAGTGAGTCTGGCAGGGAAAGCGCCTACACCTTC. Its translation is CAISESGRESAYTF.

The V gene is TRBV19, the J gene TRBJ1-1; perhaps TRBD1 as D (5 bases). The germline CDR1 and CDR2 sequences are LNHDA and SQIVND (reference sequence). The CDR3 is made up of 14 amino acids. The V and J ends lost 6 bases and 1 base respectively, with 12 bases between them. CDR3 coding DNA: TGTGCCAGTAGCCCCGGGAGGGGGAACACTGAAGCTTTCTTT. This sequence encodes CASSPGRGNTEAFF.

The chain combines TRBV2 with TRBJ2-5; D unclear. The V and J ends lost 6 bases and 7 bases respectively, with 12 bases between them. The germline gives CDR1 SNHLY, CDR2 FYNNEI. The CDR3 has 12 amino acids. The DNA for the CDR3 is TGTGCCAGCAGGCTGACCTCGGGGACCCAGTACTTC. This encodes CASRLTSGTQYF. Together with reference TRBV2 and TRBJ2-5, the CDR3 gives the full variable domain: EPEVTQTPSHQVTQMGQEVILRCVPISNHLYFYWYRQILGQKVEFLVSFYNNEISEKSEIFDDQFSVERPDGSNFTLKIRSTKLEDSAMYFCASRLTSGTQYFGPGTRLLVL.

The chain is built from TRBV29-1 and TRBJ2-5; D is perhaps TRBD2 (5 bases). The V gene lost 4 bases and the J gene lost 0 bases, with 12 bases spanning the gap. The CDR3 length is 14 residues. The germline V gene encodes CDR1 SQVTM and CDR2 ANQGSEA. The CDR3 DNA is TGCAGCGTTGGGGTCGGGATCCACCAAGAGACCCAGTACTTC. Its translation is CSVGVGIHQETQYF.

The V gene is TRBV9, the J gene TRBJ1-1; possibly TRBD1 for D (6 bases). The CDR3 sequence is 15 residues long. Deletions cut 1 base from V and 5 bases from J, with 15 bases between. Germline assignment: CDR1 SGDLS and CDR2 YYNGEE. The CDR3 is CASSVIGGARTEAFF. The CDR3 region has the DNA TGTGCCAGCAGCGTAATAGGGGGTGCAAGGACTGAAGCTTTCTTT.

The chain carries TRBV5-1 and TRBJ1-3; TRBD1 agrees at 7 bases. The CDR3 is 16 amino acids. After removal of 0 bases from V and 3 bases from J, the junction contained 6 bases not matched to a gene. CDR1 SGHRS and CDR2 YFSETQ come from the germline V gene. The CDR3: CASSLAEGASGNTIYF. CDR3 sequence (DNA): TGCGCCAGCAGCTTGGCCGAGGGGGCAAGTGGAAACACCATATATTTT. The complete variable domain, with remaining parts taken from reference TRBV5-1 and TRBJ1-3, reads KAGVTQTPRYLIKTRGQQVTLSCSPISGHRSVSWYQQTPGQGLQFLFEYFSETQRNKGNFPGRFSGRQFSNSRSEMNVSTLELGDSALYLCASSLAEGASGNTIYFGEGSWLTVV.

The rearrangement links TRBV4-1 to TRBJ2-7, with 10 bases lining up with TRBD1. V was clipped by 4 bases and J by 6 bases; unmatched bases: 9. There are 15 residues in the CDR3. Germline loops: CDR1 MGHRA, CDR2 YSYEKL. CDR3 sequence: CASSPTETGGFEQYF. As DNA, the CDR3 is TGCGCCAGCAGCCCTACCGAGACAGGGGGCTTCGAGCAGTACTTC.

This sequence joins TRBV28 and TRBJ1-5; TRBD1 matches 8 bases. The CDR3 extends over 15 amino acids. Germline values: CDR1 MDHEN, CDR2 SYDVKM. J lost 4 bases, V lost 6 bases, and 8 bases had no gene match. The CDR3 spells CASSTTHRGNQPQHF. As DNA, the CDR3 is TGTGCCAGCAGCACAACCCACAGGGGGAATCAGCCCCAGCATTTT.

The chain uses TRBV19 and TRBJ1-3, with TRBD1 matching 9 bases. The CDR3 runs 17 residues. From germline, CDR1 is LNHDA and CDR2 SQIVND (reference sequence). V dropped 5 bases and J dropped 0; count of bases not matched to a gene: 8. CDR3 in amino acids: CASSDPGQGRSGNTIYF. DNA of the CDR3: TGTGCCAGTAGTGATCCGGGACAGGGTCGCTCTGGAAACACCATATATTTT.

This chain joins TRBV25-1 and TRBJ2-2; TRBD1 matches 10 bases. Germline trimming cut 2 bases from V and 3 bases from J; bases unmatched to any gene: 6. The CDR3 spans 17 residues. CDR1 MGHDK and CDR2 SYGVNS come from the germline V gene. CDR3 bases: TGTGCCAGCAGTGAACTTGGGACAGGGGCAGACACCGGGGAGCTGTTTTTT. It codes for CASSELGTGADTGELFF.

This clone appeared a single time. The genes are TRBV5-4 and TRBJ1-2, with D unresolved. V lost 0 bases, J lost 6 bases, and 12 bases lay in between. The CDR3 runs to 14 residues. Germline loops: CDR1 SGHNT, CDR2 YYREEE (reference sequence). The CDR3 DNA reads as TGTGCCAGCAGCTTGGCTCAGTTCTCACATGGCTACACCTTC. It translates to CASSLAQFSHGYTF.